The 6 T cell receptor beta chains below all came from one sample that was sequenced in a study of PD-1 blockade in classical Hodgkin lymphoma. In every patient, relapse followed autologous stem cell transplantation, while exposure to brentuximab vedotin differed. Measured with immunoSEQ multiplex PCR; TCRdb has only the in-frame clones, and not every one. The sample lists 70,000 or so clones; 93% were seen once. Sequencing was performed on peripheral blood mononuclear cells (PBMCs), taken at baseline. These receptor sequences come from a human donor with classical Hodgkin lymphoma.

J is TRBJ1-3 and V is TRBV6-5; D remains ambiguous. V dropped 1 base and J dropped 0 bases, with 10 bases sitting between them. This CDR3 is 16 amino acids long. CDR1 is MNHEY and CDR2 is SVGAGI in the germline V gene. CDR3 loop: CASSYWGGSSGNTIYF. As DNA, the CDR3 is TGTGCCAGCAGTTACTGGGGTGGTTCCTCTGGAAACACCATATATTTT.

The chain uses TRBV5-1 and TRBJ2-1; 12 bases are shared with TRBD2. The CDR3 runs 18 residues. Germline V CDR1 and CDR2: SGHRS, YFSETQ. J lost 2 bases, V lost 0 bases, and 6 bases had no gene match. CDR3 DNA sequence: TGCGCCAGCAGCTTGGCCCCCCTAGCGGGGGGGCCCTACAATGAGCAGTTCTTC. Translation gives CASSLAPLAGGPYNEQFF. Full variable domain (remainder filled in from reference TRBV5-1 and TRBJ2-1): KAGVTQTPRYLIKTRGQQVTLSCSPISGHRSVSWYQQTPGQGLQFLFEYFSETQRNKGNFPGRFSGRQFSNSRSEMNVSTLELGDSALYLCASSLAPLAGGPYNEQFFGPGTRLTVL.

CDR3 loop: CASSQVGTNTDTQYF. The CDR3 DNA reads TGTGCCAGCAGCCAAGTAGGGACTAACACAGATACGCAGTATTTT. V and J are TRBV7-2 and TRBJ2-3, with 7 bases matching TRBD2. Germline V gene sequence: CDR1 SGHTA, CDR2 FQGNSA. V gave up 5 bases and J gave up 2 bases; unmatched junction bases: 7. This CDR3 spans 15 amino acids.

The chain joins TRBV19 to TRBJ1-3; 8 positions match TRBD1. The CDR3 runs to 16 residues. Trimming removed 5 bases from V and 4 bases from J; junction bases left unmatched: 10. In germline, CDR1 is LNHDA, CDR2 SQIVND (reference sequence). The CDR3 DNA reads TGTGCCAGTAGTTGGCTCGGACAGGGCCTGGGAAACACCATATATTTT. It encodes CASSWLGQGLGNTIYF. The entire variable domain, with the rest obtained from reference TRBV19 and TRBJ1-3, is as follows: DGGITQSPKYLFRKEGQNVTLSCEQNLNHDAMYWYRQDPGQGLRLIYYSQIVNDFQKGDIAEGYSVSREKKESFPLTVTSAQKNPTAFYLCASSWLGQGLGNTIYFGEGSWLTVV.

The V call is TRBV28, the J call TRBJ2-7, with TRBD2 matching over 9 bases. The V gene end was trimmed by 8 bases and the J gene end by 0 bases; junction bases not matched to a gene: 8. Germline V lookup: CDR1 MDHEN, CDR2 SYDVKM. The CDR3 has 15 residues. The chain's CDR3 is CASLPVAGASYEQYF. In nucleotides, the CDR3 is TGTGCCAGCCTACCGGTAGCGGGAGCCTCCTACGAGCAGTACTTC.

The J gene is TRBJ2-3, the V gene TRBV7-3; 8 bases are a match to TRBD1. Germline trimming cut 5 bases from V and 2 bases from J; bases unmatched to any gene: 3. The CDR3 totals 14 residues. CDR1 SGHTA and CDR2 FQGTGA come from the germline V gene. The CDR3 region has the DNA TGTGCCAGCAGCCCGGACAGGGACACAGATACGCAGTATTTT. Its protein product is CASSPDRDTDTQYF. The variable domain in full, with the rest retrieved from reference TRBV7-3 and TRBJ2-3, is GAGVSQTPSNKVTEKGKYVELRCDPISGHTALYWYRQSLGQGPEFLIYFQGTGAADDSGLPNDRFFAVRPEGSVSTLKIQRTERGDSAVYLCASSPDRDTDTQYFGPGTRLTVL.